The T cell receptor beta chain described here comes from a study of cytotoxic CD8 clonotypes in ibrutinib-treated CLL. This clone was detected only a few times. PBMCs were cryopreserved, and roughly 2.1 micrograms of genomic DNA from them went into TCR beta libraries. Depth targeted 1 in 200,000 to 1 in 1 million T cells, averaging approximately 9.9x coverage per clonotype. Repertoires were generated with immunoSEQ multiplex PCR, while TCRdb's copy carries only in-frame clones and drops some. This table holds under 50,000 clones, 65% to 70% found once. The sequenced sample was PBMCs, obtained at disease progression, from a patient treated with ibrutinib. The origin of this receptor is a human donor with chronic lymphocytic leukemia.

This chain's CDR3 is CASSLRWHSSYNEQFF. In DNA, the CDR3 is TGTGCCAGCAGCTTACGTTGGCACAGCTCCTACAATGAGCAGTTCTTC. The chain combines TRBV7-9 with TRBJ2-1; no firm D call. The germline V and J ends were trimmed by 2 bases and 0 bases, with 11 bases remaining between them. The CDR3 has 16 amino acids. Germline CDR1 is SEHNR and CDR2 is FQNEAQ (reference sequence).